This is a list of T cell receptor beta chains from one sample in a study of blood T cell repertoires in COVID-19. TCRdb's table, derived via immunoSEQ multiplex PCR, lists solely in-frame clones and lacks some. The table includes about 210,000 clones, 75% to 90% detected once. The sample was peripheral blood. All receptors come from a middle-aged woman with acute or convalescent COVID-19. Each CDR3 is given without its conserved first and last residue.

TRBV30	17	TRBJ1-5	AWSAWGGEVRGSNQPQH
TRBV7-9	13	TRBJ1-5	ASSLDGEGNQPQH
TRBV19	11	TRBJ2-3	ASSMGREDTQY
TRBV12-2	15	TRBJ2-2	ASRSRTSGGNTGELF
TRBV7-2	15	TRBJ2-3	ASSNPSGGAGTDTQY
TRBV27	12	TRBJ1-1	ASRSGIWRTEAF
TRBV2	11	TRBJ1-2	ASTAGNNYGYT
TRBV21-1	15	TRBJ1-2	ASNPVWIGGLTGGYT
TRBV27	10	TRBJ1-6	ASSPGISPLH
TRBV21-1	12	TRBJ1-1	ARPGAGAKTEAF
TRBV6-5	12	TRBJ1-5	ASTSGQESQPQH
TRBV9	13	TRBJ1-1	ASSVGGHRNTEAF
TRBV13	12	TRBJ2-2	ASSTKGGPGELF
TRBV19	13	TRBJ1-2	ASSIDLAQSYGYT
TRBV6-5	10	TRBJ1-1	ASSSRAAEAF
TRBV7-9	15	TRBJ1-2	ASSPGGAQEVYYGYT
TRBV12-3/TRBV12-4	11	TRBJ1-5	ASSLAEAGPQH
TRBV24-1	14	TRBJ2-6	ATSGTGGAGANVLT
TRBV3-1/TRBV3-2	13	TRBJ2-2	ASSQDSLLWGELF
TRBV28	14	TRBJ1-2	ASSFPPGQGVYGYT
TRBV7-9	11	TRBJ1-1	ASSFRGLGEAF
TRBV11-2	17	TRBJ2-1	ASSLGVLLAGGRNNEQF
TRBV2	13	TRBJ1-3	ASSGTGGSGNTIY
TRBV10-3	13	TRBJ2-5	AISRDRGFQETQY
TRBV5-1	14	TRBJ1-3	ASSDRDWSSGNTIY
TRBV5-1	12	TRBJ1-1	ASSFRGGETEAF
TRBV4-1	13	TRBJ1-2	ASSQGDSATYGYT
TRBV5-5	13	TRBJ2-2	ATRRDRPNTGELF
TRBV19	14	TRBJ2-6	ASKKEGAAGANVLT
TRBV2	12	TRBJ1-1	ASSYLEGGTEAF
TRBV5-1	10	TRBJ2-3	ASSLRQDTQY
TRBV12-3/TRBV12-4	10	TRBJ1-6	ASSPQYSPLH
TRBV12-5	14	TRBJ1-2	ASGLVSGQIIYGYT
TRBV18	11	TRBJ1-5	ASSPTGNQPQH
TRBV4-2	13	TRBJ1-1	ASSQGDVRATEAF
TRBV5-1	13	TRBJ1-6	ASSYQGFYNSPLH
TRBV27	12	TRBJ1-5	ASSSIQKNQPQH
TRBV3-1/TRBV3-2	14	TRBJ2-2	ASSQQPGANTGELF
TRBV4-1	11	TRBJ2-1	ASSPGLAGGQF
TRBV19	15	TRBJ2-5	ASSPTTGQGGWETQY
TRBV6-1	13	TRBJ2-3	ASSDWDRVIDTQY
TRBV5-1	15	TRBJ2-3	ASEPGRGYPSTDTQY
TRBV5-1	13	TRBJ1-6	ASRSETGVDSPLH
TRBV27	13	TRBJ2-6	AASSGLSGANVLT
TRBV19	14	TRBJ2-1	ASSSSGGSSYNEQF